One T cell receptor beta chain is described in this entry. This clonotype was found a few times. Which antigen it targets is not known. One base away there is no much larger clone; base qualities are not given. Library preparation employed 5' RACE. The listed sequencing device is Illumina HiSeq 2500. A second PCR of about 6 to 11 cycles was performed with a sample-barcoded 5' primer and a J-beta primer mix. Each TCR beta cDNA molecule received a unique molecular identifier from a template-switch 5' adaptor carrying 12 random nucleotides. Each sample yielded at least 3 million CDR3-containing paired-end reads. First-strand cDNA synthesis was performed from all RNA using the Mint cDNA synthesis kit, with priming by a TRBC-specific oligonucleotide. Following uracil-DNA glycosylase treatment, all cDNA underwent a first 18-cycle PCR with the universal primers M1SS and BC2_uni_R. Under the source paper's analysis protocol: For normalization, 1 million high-quality reads were randomly selected from each sample, with every read carrying a distinct molecular identifier. Reads with shared molecular identifiers were discarded instead of being binned into consensus sequences. MiTCR, set to a Q25 quality threshold and the strictest error-elimination algorithm, was used for CDR3 identification, clonotype clustering and error correction. A nonparametric unseen species model with Euler transformation was used to estimate a lower bound on total TCR beta diversity. TCRdb cleaned the public reads at Q25 with fastp, built clones with MiXCR and kept in-frame beta chains. CDR3 protein sequences are deduplicated, and each keeps its most common genes and DNA. These V and J calls derive from TCRdb rather than the authors' analysis. This sample gives around 800,000 distinct CDR3 sequences in total; roughly 26% of them show up just once. Of the sample, less than 3.5% falls within the top ten clones.

The CDR3 measures 15 amino acids from cysteine to phenylalanine. Of all the DNA, just the CDR3 is kept, 45 bases in frame from base 1. The germline V gene provides CDR1 LGHNA and CDR2 YNFKEQ. V lost 4 bases and J lost 2 bases, and the count of bases not matched to a germline gene is 4. The donors were roughly 40 Caucasian individuals from Russia, aged about 6 to 95 years, who were systemically healthy. Roughly 10 milliliters of peripheral blood were collected from each donor into EDTA-treated Vacutainer tubes. Ficoll-Paque density-gradient centrifugation was used to isolate PBMCs, with at least 6 million per sample. Total RNA was extracted from PBMCs with Trizol reagent, with at least 5 micrograms obtained per sample. For every donor, an aliquot of PBMCs went through flow cytometry to measure the percentages of naive CD45RAhigh/CD27high T cells. The data stem from a study of blood T cells in healthy people across ages (dated by TCRdb to 2015 to 2017). In terms of the full investigation: In model experiments, template switching captured roughly one uniquely barcoded TCR beta cDNA molecule for every two T cells. Donors were grouped into four age groups: young (average 16 years), middle-aged (39), aged (roughly 62) and long-lived (around 80). Using deep sequencing normalized with unique cDNA molecular identifiers, the study measured how TCR beta repertoire diversity changes with age. The study analyzed two additional independent replicas of 1 million unique cDNA reads from the same blood draw for two donors, one aged 18 to 30 and one aged 80 or older. Broader findings and caveats from the paper: Total diversity estimates from one million sequenced T cells were considered lower bounds and underestimates. The long-lived group showed more naive CD4+ T cells, fewer expanded clones and increased TCR diversity than the aged group, suggesting age selection. A strong correlation was found between observed TCR beta diversity and the percentage of naive T cells measured by flow cytometry. Because profiling used bulk unsorted PBMCs, naive and antigen-experienced compartments could not be compared conclusively. As age increased, observed TCR beta diversity per million T cells dropped in a roughly linear way, and a significant reduction was already evident by age 40. The CMV infection status of donors was not known, potentially confounding age-related changes in expanded clonotypes.

These data also featured in a second study, about T cells of mothers and their children. From the second report: The donors were nine systemically healthy Caucasian individuals, made up of three mothers and their six children. cDNA synthesis used all of the extracted RNA, with roughly 1.5 ug of RNA in each 15 ul reaction. In the second PCR, the M1S primer added sample barcodes and 2-4 random nucleotides. More than 9.5 million TCR beta CDR3 reads were obtained from each mother, and about 3 million reads were obtained from each child. Thymic selection shapes the output of TCR recombination in a similar way in related and unrelated pairs, and inherited differences have a minor effect. Normalized repertoire overlap was always found to be slightly, but never significantly, higher in related mother-child pairs than in unrelated mother-child pairs. Persistent microchimeric T cell clones were not detected, at a sensitivity of approximately 100 clones per million clonotypes. To look for features that set related mother-child pairs apart from unrelated individuals, the researchers ran deep NGS to compare the TCR beta repertoires of mothers and children. The mean age was roughly 36 +/- 4 years for the mothers and about 12 +/- 4 years for the children. After adapters were ligated using NEBNext reagents, the libraries underwent 100+100 nt paired-end sequencing on an Illumina HiSeq 2000. To prevent cross-contamination, the mother and child libraries were prepared one month apart and sequenced in separate runs. Between roughly 450,000 and 2,000,000 distinct TCR beta clonotypes were identified per donor. Naive TCR beta clonotypes were estimated from low-frequency clonotypes matched to each donor's FACS-determined naive share, without sorting.

The sequenced sample was blood. The rearrangement joined TRBV4-2 to TRBJ2-1; TRBD2 aligns with 8 central bases. The source of this sequence is a boy younger than 18 in good health. The CDR3 reads as follows: CASSRAGEAYNEQFF. The bases are TGTGCCAGCAGCCGAGCGGGGGAGGCCTACAATGAGCAGTTCTTC.